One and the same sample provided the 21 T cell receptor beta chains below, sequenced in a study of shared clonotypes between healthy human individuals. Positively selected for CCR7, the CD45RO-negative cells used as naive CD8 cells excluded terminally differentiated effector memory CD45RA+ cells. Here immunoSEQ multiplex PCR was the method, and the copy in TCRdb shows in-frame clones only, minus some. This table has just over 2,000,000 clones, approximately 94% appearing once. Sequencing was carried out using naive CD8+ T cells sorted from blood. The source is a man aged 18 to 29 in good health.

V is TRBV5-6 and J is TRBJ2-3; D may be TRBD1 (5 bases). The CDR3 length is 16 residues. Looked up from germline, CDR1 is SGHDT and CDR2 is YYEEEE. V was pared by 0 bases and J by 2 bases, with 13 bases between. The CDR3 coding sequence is TGTGCCAGCAGCTTGGTCGGGCAGGGAAACACAGATACGCAGTATTTT. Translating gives CASSLVGQGNTDTQYF.

CDR3: CASNVTSGVTPQYF. Written as DNA, the CDR3 is TGTGCCAGCAACGTGACTAGCGGGGTAACCCCGCAGTACTTC. The genes are TRBV2 and TRBJ2-7; 11 positions match TRBD2. CDR3 length: 14 residues. Germline CDR1 SNHLY, CDR2 FYNNEI. V lost 7 bases, J lost 9 bases, and 11 bases stayed unmatched.

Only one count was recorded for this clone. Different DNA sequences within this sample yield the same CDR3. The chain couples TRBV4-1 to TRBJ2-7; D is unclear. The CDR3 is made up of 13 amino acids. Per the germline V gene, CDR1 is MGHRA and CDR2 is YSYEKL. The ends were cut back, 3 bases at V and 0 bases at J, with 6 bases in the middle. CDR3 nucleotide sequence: TGCGCCAGCAGCCAGGCAATCTCCTACGAGCAGTACTTC. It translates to CASSQAISYEQYF.

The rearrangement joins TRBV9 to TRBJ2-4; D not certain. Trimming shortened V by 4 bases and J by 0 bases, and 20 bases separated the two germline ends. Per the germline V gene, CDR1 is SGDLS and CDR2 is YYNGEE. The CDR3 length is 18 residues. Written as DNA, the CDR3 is TGTGCCAGCAGCCCCCGTGATGGGCAGCGACTAGCCAAAAACATTCAGTACTTC. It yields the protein CASSPRDGQRLAKNIQYF. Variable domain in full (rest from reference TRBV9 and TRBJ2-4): DSGVTQTPKHLITATGQRVTLRCSPRSGDLSVYWYQQSLDQGLQFLIQYYNGEERAKGNILERFSAQQFPDLHSELNLSSLELGDSALYFCASSPRDGQRLAKNIQYFGAGTRLSVL.

This CDR3 is CASSIRDFQRTDTQYF. The CDR3 nucleotides are TGTGCCAGCAGCATACGGGACTTTCAAAGGACAGATACGCAGTATTTT. This chain uses TRBV5-6 with TRBJ2-3, with a tentative D call TRBD2 (6 bases). Germline CDR1 SGHDT, CDR2 YYEEEE. The ends were cut back, 4 bases at V and 3 bases at J, with 18 bases in the middle. The CDR3 consists of 16 residues.

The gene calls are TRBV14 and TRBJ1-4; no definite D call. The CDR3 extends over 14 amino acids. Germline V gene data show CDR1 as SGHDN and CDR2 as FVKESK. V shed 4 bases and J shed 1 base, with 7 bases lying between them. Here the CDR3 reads CASSLRETNEKLFF. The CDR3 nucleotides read TGTGCCAGCAGCCTTAGGGAAACTAATGAAAAACTGTTTTTT.

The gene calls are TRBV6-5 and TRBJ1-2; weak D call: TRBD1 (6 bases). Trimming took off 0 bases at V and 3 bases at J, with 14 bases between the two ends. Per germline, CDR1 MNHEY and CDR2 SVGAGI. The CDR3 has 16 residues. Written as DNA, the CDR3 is TGTGCCAGCAGTTACTCTACAGGGTTTGGATACTATGGCTACACCTTC. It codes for CASSYSTGFGYYGYTF.

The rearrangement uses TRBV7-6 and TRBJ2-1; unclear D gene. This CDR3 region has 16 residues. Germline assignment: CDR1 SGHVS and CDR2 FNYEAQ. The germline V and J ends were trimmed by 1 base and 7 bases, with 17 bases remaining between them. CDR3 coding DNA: TGTGCCAGCAGCTTAGTTCTCGGGTCCTTGGGTAATGAGCAGTTCTTC. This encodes CASSLVLGSLGNEQFF.

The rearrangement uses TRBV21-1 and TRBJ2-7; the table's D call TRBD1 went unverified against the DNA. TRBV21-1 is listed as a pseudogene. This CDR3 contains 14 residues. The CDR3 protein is CASSNREVGREQYF. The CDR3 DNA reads TGTGCCAGCAGCAACAGGGAAGTAGGTCGGGAGCAGTACTTC.

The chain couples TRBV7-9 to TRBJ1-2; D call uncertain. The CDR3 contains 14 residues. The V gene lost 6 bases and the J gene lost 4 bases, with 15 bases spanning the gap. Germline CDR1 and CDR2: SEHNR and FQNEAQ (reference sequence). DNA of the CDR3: TGTGCCAGCAGGTCCCTAAGGGAGGCCTATGGCTACACCTTC. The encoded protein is CASRSLREAYGYTF.

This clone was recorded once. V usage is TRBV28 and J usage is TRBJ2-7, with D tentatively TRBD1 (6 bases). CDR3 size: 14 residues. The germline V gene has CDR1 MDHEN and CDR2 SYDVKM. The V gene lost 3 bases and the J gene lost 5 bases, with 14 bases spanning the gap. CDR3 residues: CASSFLRGDNEQYF. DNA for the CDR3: TGTGCCAGCAGTTTTCTTCGAGGGGACAACGAGCAGTACTTC.

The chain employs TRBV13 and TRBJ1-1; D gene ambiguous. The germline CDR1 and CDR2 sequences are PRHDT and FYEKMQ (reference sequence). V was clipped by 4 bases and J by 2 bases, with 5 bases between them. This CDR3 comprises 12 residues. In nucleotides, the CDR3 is TGTGCCAGCAGCTCCATAAACACTGAAGCTTTCTTT. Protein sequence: CASSSINTEAFF.

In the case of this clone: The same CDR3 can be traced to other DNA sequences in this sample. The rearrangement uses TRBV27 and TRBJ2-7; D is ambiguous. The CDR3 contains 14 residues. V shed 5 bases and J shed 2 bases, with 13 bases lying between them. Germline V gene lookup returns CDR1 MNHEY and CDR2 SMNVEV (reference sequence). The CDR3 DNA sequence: TGTGCCAGCAGTCTAAAGGGCCCCCCCTACGAGCAGTACTTC. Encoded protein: CASSLKGPPYEQYF.

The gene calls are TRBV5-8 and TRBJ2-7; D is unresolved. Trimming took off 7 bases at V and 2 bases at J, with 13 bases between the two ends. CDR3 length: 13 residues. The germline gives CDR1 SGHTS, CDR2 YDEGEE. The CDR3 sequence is CASGKGFAYEQYF. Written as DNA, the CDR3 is TGTGCCAGCGGAAAGGGATTCGCCTACGAGCAGTACTTC.

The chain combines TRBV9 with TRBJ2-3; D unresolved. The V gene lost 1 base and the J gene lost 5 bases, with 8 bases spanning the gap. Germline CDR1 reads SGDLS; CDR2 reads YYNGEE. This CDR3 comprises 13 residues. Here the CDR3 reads CASSVLQLDTQYF. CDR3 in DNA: TGTGCCAGCAGCGTATTACAGCTAGATACGCAGTATTTT. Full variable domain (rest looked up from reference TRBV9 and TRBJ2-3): DSGVTQTPKHLITATGQRVTLRCSPRSGDLSVYWYQQSLDQGLQFLIQYYNGEERAKGNILERFSAQQFPDLHSELNLSSLELGDSALYFCASSVLQLDTQYFGPGTRLTVL.

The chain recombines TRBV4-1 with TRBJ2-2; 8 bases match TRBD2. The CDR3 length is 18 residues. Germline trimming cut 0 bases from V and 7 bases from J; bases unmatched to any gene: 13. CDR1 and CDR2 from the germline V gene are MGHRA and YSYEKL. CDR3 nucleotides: TGCGCCAGCAGCCAAGATCCCCCTAGCGGGCTCAATCGCGGGGAGCTGTTTTTT. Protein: CASSQDPPSGLNRGELFF.

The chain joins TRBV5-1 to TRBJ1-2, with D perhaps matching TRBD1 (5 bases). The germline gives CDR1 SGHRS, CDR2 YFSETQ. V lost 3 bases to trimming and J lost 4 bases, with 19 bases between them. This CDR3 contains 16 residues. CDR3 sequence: CASSSTTWDGTYGYTF. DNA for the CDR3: TGCGCCAGCAGCTCTACCACCTGGGACGGGACCTATGGCTACACCTTC.

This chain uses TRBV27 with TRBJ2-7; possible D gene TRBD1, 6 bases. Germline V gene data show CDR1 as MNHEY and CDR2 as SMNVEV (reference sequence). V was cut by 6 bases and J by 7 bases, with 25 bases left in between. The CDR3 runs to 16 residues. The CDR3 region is CASSPSQGERREEQYF. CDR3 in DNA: TGTGCCAGCAGCCCCTCACAGGGAGAGAGGAGAGAGGAGCAGTACTTC.

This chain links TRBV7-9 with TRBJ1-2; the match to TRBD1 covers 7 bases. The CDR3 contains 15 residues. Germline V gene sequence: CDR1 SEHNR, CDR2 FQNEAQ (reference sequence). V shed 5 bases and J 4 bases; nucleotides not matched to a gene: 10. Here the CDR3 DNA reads TGTGCCAGCAGCGAATTAACAGGGGCGGTCTATGGCTACACCTTC. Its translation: CASSELTGAVYGYTF.

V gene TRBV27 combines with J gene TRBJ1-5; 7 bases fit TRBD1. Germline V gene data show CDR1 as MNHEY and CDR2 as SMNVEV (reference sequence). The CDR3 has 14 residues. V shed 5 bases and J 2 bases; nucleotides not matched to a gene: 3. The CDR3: CASSIQGGNQPQHF. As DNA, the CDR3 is TGTGCCAGCAGTATCCAGGGGGGCAATCAGCCCCAGCATTTT.

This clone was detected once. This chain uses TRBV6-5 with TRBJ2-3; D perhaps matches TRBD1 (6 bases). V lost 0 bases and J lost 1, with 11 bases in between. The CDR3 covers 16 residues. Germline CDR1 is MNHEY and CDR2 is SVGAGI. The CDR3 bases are TGTGCCAGCAGTTACTCGTCCAGGGGCGGCACAGATACGCAGTATTTT. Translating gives CASSYSSRGGTDTQYF.